A selection of T cell receptor beta chains follows, all from one sample in a study of T cell changes during pregnancy in multiple sclerosis. This table comes from immunoSEQ multiplex PCR, and its TCRdb copy is limited to in-frame clones, with some not included. This table holds about 65,000 clones, almost 95% found once. Sequencing used CD8+ T cells from peripheral blood mononuclear cells, obtained in the third trimester of pregnancy. The receptors were sampled from a female donor in good health, enrolled as a control in a pregnancy study. Each CDR3 is given with its conserved first and last residue. D genes are given only for firm matches. Size is omitted from some rows. Given values are once, few, many or a class for expanded clones.

V	D	size	J	DNA	CDR3
TRBV9	TRBD2	NA	TRBJ2-5	TGTGCCAGCAGCGTAGGCGGACTAGCGGGGGGTGGGGAGACCCAGTACTTC	CASSVGGLAGGGETQYF
TRBV5-1	TRBD1	NA	TRBJ2-1	TGCGCCAGCACCAGACAGGGGTCTAACAATGAGCAGTTCTTC	CASTRQGSNNEQFF
TRBV27	NA	NA	TRBJ2-6	TGTGCCAGCAGTCCCCTATCCGGGGCCAACGTCCTGACTTTC	CASSPLSGANVLTF
TRBV14	TRBD1	NA	TRBJ2-7	TGTGCCAGCAGCCAGCGGCACAGGGGGGACGAGCAGTACTTC	CASSQRHRGDEQYF
TRBV5-4	TRBD1	NA	TRBJ1-2	TGTGCCAGCAGCTTGGAGGGGGCCGTTAACACCTTC	CASSLEGAVNTF
TRBV14	NA	NA	TRBJ2-7	TGTGCCAGCAGCCAACGAGAAGGGGGAAGGGACGAGCAGTACTTC	CASSQREGGRDEQYF
TRBV21-1	NA	NA	TRBJ1-2	TGTGCCAGCAGCAATCCCCGGGTCCTGAAGGGCTACACCTTC	CASSNPRVLKGYTF
TRBV10-3	TRBD2	NA	TRBJ2-3	TGTGCCATCAAAGGGACTAGCGGGTCCACAGATACGCAGTATTTT	CAIKGTSGSTDTQYF
TRBV27	NA	NA	TRBJ1-1	TGTGCCAGCATTGCGGGGGCTGAAGCTTTCTTT	CASIAGAEAFF
TRBV19	NA	NA	TRBJ1-1	TGTGCCAGTAGTTTCGGACTGCTTGAAGCTTTCTTT	CASSFGLLEAFF
TRBV19	NA	NA	TRBJ1-5	TGTGCCACGAGTCGACAGGAGGTCAATAGCAATCAGCCCCAGCATTTT	CATSRQEVNSNQPQHF
TRBV27	TRBD1	few	TRBJ1-2	TGTGCCAGCAGCTTGGGCACAGGGGGGGGCTACACCTTC	CASSLGTGGGYTF
TRBV19	NA	NA	TRBJ1-2	TGTGCCAGTATTGACAATTTGCGGGAAGGCTACACCTTC	CASIDNLREGYTF
TRBV11-2	TRBD1	NA	TRBJ2-7	TGTGCCAGCAGCTTAGGGGGGACAGGGCGCGAGCAGTACTTC	CASSLGGTGREQYF
TRBV27	TRBD1	NA	TRBJ1-5	TGTGCCAGCAGTGACAGGGGTCCCCAGCCCCAGCATTTT	CASSDRGPQPQHF
TRBV4-1	NA	NA	TRBJ1-2	TGCGCCAGCAGCCAAGATCGGGCAGGGAGGGGTGGCTACACCTTC	CASSQDRAGRGGYTF
TRBV30	NA	NA	TRBJ1-5	TGTGCCTGGAGTGTACTGGGGGGGGATCAGCCCCAGCATTTT	CAWSVLGGDQPQHF
TRBV9	NA	once	TRBJ1-6	TGTGCCAGCAGCCCACAGGGATATAATTCACCCCTCCACTTT	CASSPQGYNSPLHF
TRBV9	TRBD1	NA	TRBJ1-1	TGTGCCAGCAGCGGATACGGGACAGGGGCTGAAGCTTTCTTT	CASSGYGTGAEAFF
TRBV13	NA	NA	TRBJ1-6	TGTGCCAGCAGCTTAGAGGCCAGGGGAAGATCACCCCTCCACTTT	CASSLEARGRSPLHF
TRBV19	NA	NA	TRBJ1-2	TGTGCCAGTAGTATACCTGGCTTATATAACTATGGCTACACCTTC	CASSIPGLYNYGYTF
TRBV10-3	NA	NA	TRBJ2-7	TGTGCCATCAGTGAGTCATCGAGCTCCTACGAGCAGTACTTC	CAISESSSSYEQYF
TRBV5-6	NA	NA	TRBJ2-1	TGTGCCAGCTTGACGCGGGACGGGGACAATGAGCAGTTCTTC	CASLTRDGDNEQFF
TRBV7-3	TRBD2	NA	TRBJ2-7	TGTGCCAGCAGCTCGTGGCGCGGGGGGCTCTCCTACGAGCAGTACTTC	CASSSWRGGLSYEQYF
TRBV6-5	NA	once	TRBJ1-2	TGTGCCAGCAGTCTCGACGCGGATGGCTACACCTTC	CASSLDADGYTF
TRBV19	TRBD1	NA	TRBJ1-1	TGTGCCAGTAACCCAATGGTGCAGGGGGACACTGAAGCTTTCTTT	CASNPMVQGDTEAFF
TRBV27	TRBD1	NA	TRBJ2-7	TGTGCCAGCAGTCCGACCGGGACAGGGAGCTCCTACGAGCAGTACTTC	CASSPTGTGSSYEQYF
TRBV27	NA	NA	TRBJ2-5	TGTGCCAGCGGACAGCAAGAGACCCAGTACTTC	CASGQQETQYF
TRBV29-1	NA	NA	TRBJ2-2	TGCAGCGTTGAGGACTTCATAAGTGGGCCCGGGGAGCTGTTTTTT	CSVEDFISGPGELFF
TRBV6-1	NA	NA	TRBJ2-7	TGTGCCAGCAGTGATAGAGGGCAAGGCGGCGAGCAGTACTTC	CASSDRGQGGEQYF
TRBV10-3	TRBD2	once	TRBJ2-4	TGTGCCATCAGTGAGTCAGAGGTTCTAGCGGGGGAACTAGCCAAAAACATTCAGTACTTC	CAISESEVLAGELAKNIQYF
TRBV5-1	NA	once	TRBJ1-1	TGCGCCAGCAGCTTGGCGACAGTGAACACTGAAGCTTTCTTT	CASSLATVNTEAFF
TRBV9	TRBD1	NA	TRBJ1-1	TGTGCCAGCAGCCCGGAACAGGGGGCGCGTACTGAAGCTTTCTTT	CASSPEQGARTEAFF
TRBV7-6	NA	NA	TRBJ2-3	TGTGCCAGCAGTTCAGGGGTCGATACGCAGTATTTT	CASSSGVDTQYF
TRBV7-3	TRBD2	NA	TRBJ2-3	TGTGCCAGCAGCTTAACGTTAGCGGGGGGGCGCACAGATACGCAGTATTTT	CASSLTLAGGRTDTQYF
TRBV9	NA	NA	TRBJ1-1	TGTGCCAGCAGCGTCTCAGACACCCCGAACACTGAAGCTTTCTTT	CASSVSDTPNTEAFF
TRBV9	TRBD1	NA	TRBJ2-7	TGTGCCAGCAGCGTGGGACAGGGGGCCTACGAGCAGTACTTC	CASSVGQGAYEQYF
TRBV4-1	TRBD1	NA	TRBJ1-3	TGCGCCAGCAGCCTCCTGACAGGGCTTTACTCTGGAAACACCATATATTTT	CASSLLTGLYSGNTIYF
TRBV7-9	NA	once	TRBJ2-5	TGTGCCAGCAGCTCCAGGGTTTCGTATGAGACCCAGTACTTC	CASSSRVSYETQYF
TRBV10-1	NA	NA	TRBJ1-2	TGCGCCGCCCACAGACGGAGGACTCTCCCGGGCTATGGCTACACCTTC	CAAHRRRTLPGYGYTF
TRBV5-6	TRBD1	once	TRBJ1-1	TGTGCCAGCAGCTTGGCCGGACAGGGTTCCACTGAAGCTTTCTTT	CASSLAGQGSTEAFF
TRBV9	TRBD1	NA	TRBJ1-1	TGTGCCAGCGGACAGGGGATGAACACTGAAGCTTTCTTT	CASGQGMNTEAFF
TRBV10-3	NA	NA	TRBJ2-5	TGTGCCGTCTCCGGAGGAGAAGAGACCCAGTACTTC	CAVSGGEETQYF
TRBV27	NA	NA	TRBJ1-2	TGTGCCAGCAGTCAGGGTTATGGCTACACCTTC	CASSQGYGYTF
TRBV7-2	TRBD1	NA	TRBJ1-1	TGTGCCAGCAGCTATGAGATCAGGGGGCTGGGGGAAATGAACACTGAAGCTTTCTTT	CASSYEIRGLGEMNTEAFF
TRBV7-9	TRBD1	NA	TRBJ1-1	TGTGCCAGCAGAACACAGGGGGGCACTGAAGCTTTCTTT	CASRTQGGTEAFF
TRBV27	TRBD1	NA	TRBJ1-3	TGTGCCAGCAGCCCGAGGACAGGGACTGGAAACACCATATATTTT	CASSPRTGTGNTIYF
TRBV7-9	TRBD1	NA	TRBJ2-5	TGTGCCAGCAGCGTTGGACAGGGCGGATTATTAGAGACCCAGTACTTC	CASSVGQGGLLETQYF
TRBV29-1	TRBD1	NA	TRBJ1-3	TGCAGCGTTGACTCGGGACAGGGGGCAGGAAACACCATATATTTT	CSVDSGQGAGNTIYF
TRBV7-8	TRBD1	NA	TRBJ1-2	TGTGCCAGCAGTGACAGGACAGGGACTTATGGCTACACCTTC	CASSDRTGTYGYTF
TRBV9	NA	NA	TRBJ1-1	TGTGCCAGCAGCCCACAGTATCCGTGGGAGGGGAGGGGAAGCACTGAAGCTTTCTTT	CASSPQYPWEGRGSTEAFF
TRBV9	NA	NA	TRBJ2-7	TGTGCCAGCAGCGAGGGGCACTCGACCTACGAGCAGTACTTC	CASSEGHSTYEQYF
TRBV27	NA	NA	TRBJ1-5	TGTGCCAGCCGCACAGGAAATCAGCCCCAGCATTTT	CASRTGNQPQHF
TRBV19	NA	NA	TRBJ1-4	TGTGCCAGTGAAGGGGCCAATGAAAAACTGTTTTTT	CASEGANEKLFF
TRBV5-6	NA	NA	TRBJ2-7	TGTGCCAGCAGCTTAAGCGACAGCCTCTACGAGCAGTACTTC	CASSLSDSLYEQYF